The 11 T cell receptor beta chains listed next were all sequenced from one sample in a study of blood T cell repertoires in COVID-19. The repertoire was sequenced with immunoSEQ multiplex PCR; TCRdb's copy has only in-frame clones and lacks some. The sample contains roughly 230,000 clones, approximately 83% of which appear only once. Material: peripheral blood. Every receptor here comes from a man in his forties or fifties with acute or convalescent COVID-19.

J is TRBJ1-2 and V is TRBV28; no reliable D call. The CDR3 spans 11 residues. CDR1 and CDR2 from the germline V gene are MDHEN and SYDVKM. V was pared by 5 bases and J by 4 bases, with 5 bases between. The CDR3 is CASSQAYGYTF. The CDR3 region has the DNA TGTGCCAGCAGTCAGGCCTATGGCTACACCTTC.

The rearrangement links TRBV20-1 to TRBJ2-1, with a tentative D call TRBD2 (5 bases). This CDR3 is built from 11 residues. The V and J ends lost 5 bases and 8 bases respectively, with 10 bases between them. The V gene's germline CDR1 is DFQATT and CDR2 SNEGSKA (reference sequence). The CDR3 here is CSAGGADEQFF. In nucleotides, the CDR3 is TGCAGTGCTGGAGGAGCGGATGAGCAGTTCTTC.

This clone was observed a few times. This sequence joins TRBV28 and TRBJ1-2, with a weak D call TRBD1 (5 bases). The CDR3 length is 15 residues. Per germline, CDR1 MDHEN and CDR2 SYDVKM. With 5 bases removed from V and 8 bases from J, the gap between germline ends came to 21 bases. CDR3 bases: TGTGCCAGCAGTCTCGGACAACTCCCAGCGGGGGGCTACACCTTC. The encoded protein is CASSLGQLPAGGYTF.

This clone showed up just a few times. The rearrangement links TRBV2 to TRBJ1-2; a weak D match, TRBD1 (6 bases). CDR1 is SNHLY, CDR2 FYNNEI, per germline. V was shortened by 5 bases and J by 4 bases, with 17 bases between the two germline ends. This CDR3 is 15 amino acids long. CDR3 loop: CASSRPQGQSYGYTF. As DNA, the CDR3 is TGTGCCAGCAGTCGGCCCCAGGGGCAGAGCTATGGCTACACCTTC.

This chain connects TRBV12-3 or TRBV12-4 to TRBJ1-3; no firm D call. This CDR3 is 13 amino acids long. The V and J ends lost 6 bases and 4 bases respectively, with 10 bases between them. The CDR3 spells CASRPGHGNTIYF. The CDR3 nucleotides are TGTGCCAGCAGACCGGGTCACGGAAACACCATATATTTT.

The V gene is TRBV6-5, the J gene TRBJ1-3, with 7 bases identical to TRBD1. V was clipped by 6 bases and J by 0 bases; unmatched bases: 5. Per germline, CDR1 MNHEY and CDR2 SVGAGI. The CDR3 extends over 15 amino acids. CDR3 in amino acids: CASSRDSASGNTIYF. The CDR3 coding sequence is TGTGCCAGCAGCCGGGACAGTGCCTCTGGAAACACCATATATTTT.

The rearrangement links TRBV5-8 to TRBJ1-2; D might be TRBD1 (5 bases). The CDR3 runs 18 residues. Trimming removed 4 bases at V and 8 bases at J, with 30 bases between. Germline loops: CDR1 SGHTS, CDR2 YDEGEE. DNA of the CDR3: TGTGCCAGCAGCCCTGGACGGACAAGAGAAACCACGTATACGGGCTACACCTTC. Encoded protein: CASSPGRTRETTYTGYTF.

CDR3 nucleotides: TGTGCCAGCAGCGCGCAATCAGGGGGCCGTGAAAAACTGTTTTTT. Translating it yields CASSAQSGGREKLFF. This chain connects TRBV7-9 to TRBJ1-4, with 8 bases aligning to TRBD1. J was trimmed by 7 bases and V by 5 bases; bases with no gene match: 9. There are 15 residues in the CDR3. Per the germline V gene, CDR1 is SEHNR and CDR2 is FQNEAQ (reference sequence).

The gene calls are TRBV13 and TRBJ2-5; TRBD1 matches at 11 bases. The ends lost 5 bases at V and 5 bases at J; junction bases unmatched: 4. The germline CDR1 and CDR2 sequences are PRHDT and FYEKMQ (reference sequence). This CDR3 is built from 14 residues. The DNA of the CDR3 is TGTGCCAGCAGCGCGCGGACAGGGGGCGAGACCCAGTACTTC. Translation gives CASSARTGGETQYF.

This clone came up a few times. This chain links TRBV6-4 with TRBJ2-6; D perhaps matches TRBD1 (6 bases). This CDR3 is built from 16 residues. Germline lookup yields CDR1 MRHNA and CDR2 SNTAGT. Deletions cut 4 bases from V and 0 bases from J, with 10 bases between. CDR3 nucleotide sequence: TGTGCCAGCAGTGCAGGGGTCCTCTCTGGGGCCAACGTCCTGACTTTC. It specifies CASSAGVLSGANVLTF.

The chain links TRBV7-2 to TRBJ1-5; 11 positions match TRBD1. Germline trimming cut 6 bases from V and 5 bases from J; bases unmatched to any gene: 6. Germline V gene sequence: CDR1 SGHTA, CDR2 FQGNSA. The CDR3 sequence is 15 residues long. The CDR3 region has the DNA TGTGCCAGCAGTACCGGGACAGGGGGTTATCAGCCCCAGCATTTT. Translated: CASSTGTGGYQPQHF.